This TCR beta chain was documented in a study of blood T cell repertoires in COVID-19. The germline gives CDR1 LNHNV, CDR2 YYDKDF (reference sequence). CDR3 size: 18 residues. J gave up 7 bases and V 0 bases, and 15 bases lay outside the gene matches. The repertoire was sequenced with immunoSEQ multiplex PCR; TCRdb's copy has only in-frame clones and lacks some. The sample contains about 51,000 clones, 80% to 90% of which appear only once. The sample comprised peripheral blood. The genes are TRBV15 and TRBJ2-1; 7 bases agree with TRBD2. The clonotype comes from a man aged 50 to 59 with active COVID-19. The CDR3, as DNA: TGTGCCACCAGCAGAGATAGAACCGCCGGGACTAAAAATAATGAGCAGTTCTTC. This codes for CATSRDRTAGTKNNEQFF.